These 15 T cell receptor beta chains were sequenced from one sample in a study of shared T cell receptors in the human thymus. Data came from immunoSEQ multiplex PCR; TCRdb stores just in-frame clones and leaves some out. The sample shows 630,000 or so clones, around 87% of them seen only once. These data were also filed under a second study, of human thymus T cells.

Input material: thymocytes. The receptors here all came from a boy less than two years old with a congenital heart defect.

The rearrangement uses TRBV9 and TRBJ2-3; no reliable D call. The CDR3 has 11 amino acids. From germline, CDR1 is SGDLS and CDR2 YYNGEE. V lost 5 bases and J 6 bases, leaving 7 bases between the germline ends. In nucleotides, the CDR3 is TGTGCCAGCAGTCCCGGGGATACGCAGTATTTT. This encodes CASSPGDTQYF.

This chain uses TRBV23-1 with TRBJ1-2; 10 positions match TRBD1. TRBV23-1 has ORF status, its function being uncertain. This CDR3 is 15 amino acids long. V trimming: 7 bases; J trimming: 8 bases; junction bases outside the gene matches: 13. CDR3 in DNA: TGCGCCAGCACCGCTCCTTGGACAGGGGGAAAGGGCTACACCTTC. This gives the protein CASTAPWTGGKGYTF.

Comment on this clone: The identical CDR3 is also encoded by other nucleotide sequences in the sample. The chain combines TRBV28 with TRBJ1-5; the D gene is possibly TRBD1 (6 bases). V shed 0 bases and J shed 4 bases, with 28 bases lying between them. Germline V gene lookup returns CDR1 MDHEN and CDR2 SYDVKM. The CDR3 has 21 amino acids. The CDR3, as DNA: TGTGCCAGCAGTTTATGTCTGGGCGACAGGAAGGGCGGACAAGGGAATCAGCCCCAGCATTTT. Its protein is CASSLCLGDRKGGQGNQPQHF.

The chain's CDR3 is CASSGGGRGGDEVETQYF. Here the CDR3 DNA reads TGTGCCAGCAGTGGAGGGGGGAGGGGCGGTGACGAGGTAGAGACCCAGTACTTC. The V gene is TRBV6-1, the J gene TRBJ2-5, with D possibly being TRBD2 (7 bases). The germline V and J ends were trimmed by 4 bases and 4 bases, with 25 bases remaining between them. Looked up from germline, CDR1 is MNHNS and CDR2 is SASEGT. The CDR3 length is 18 residues.

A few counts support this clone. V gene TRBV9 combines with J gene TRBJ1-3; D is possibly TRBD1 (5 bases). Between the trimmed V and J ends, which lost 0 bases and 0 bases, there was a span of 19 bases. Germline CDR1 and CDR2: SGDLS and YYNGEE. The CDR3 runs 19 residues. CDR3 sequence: CASSVDGGPNDNSGNTIYF. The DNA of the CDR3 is TGTGCCAGCAGCGTAGACGGGGGTCCTAATGACAACTCTGGAAACACCATATATTTT.

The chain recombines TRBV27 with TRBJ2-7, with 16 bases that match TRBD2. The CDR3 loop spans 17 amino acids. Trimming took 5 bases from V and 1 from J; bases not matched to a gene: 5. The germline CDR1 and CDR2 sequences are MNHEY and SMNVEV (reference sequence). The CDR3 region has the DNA TGTGCCAGCAGTCCCGGGACTAGCGGGGGGGCGTCCTACGAGCAGTACTTC. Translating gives CASSPGTSGGASYEQYF.

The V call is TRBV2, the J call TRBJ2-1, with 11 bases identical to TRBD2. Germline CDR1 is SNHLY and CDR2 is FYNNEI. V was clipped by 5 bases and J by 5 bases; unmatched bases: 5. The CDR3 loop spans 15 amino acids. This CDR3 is CASSSLAGGNNEQFF. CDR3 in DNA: TGTGCCAGCAGTTCTCTAGCGGGAGGCAACAATGAGCAGTTCTTC. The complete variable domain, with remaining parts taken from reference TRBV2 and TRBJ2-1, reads EPEVTQTPSHQVTQMGQEVILRCVPISNHLYFYWYRQILGQKVEFLVSFYNNEISEKSEIFDDQFSVERPDGSNFTLKIRSTKLEDSAMYFCASSSLAGGNNEQFFGPGTRLTVL.

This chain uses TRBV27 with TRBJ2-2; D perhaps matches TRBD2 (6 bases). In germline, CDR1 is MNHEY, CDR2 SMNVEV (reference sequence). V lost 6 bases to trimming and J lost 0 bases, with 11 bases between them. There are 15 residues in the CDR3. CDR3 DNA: TGTGCCAGCAGCAATAGCGGACCGAACACCGGGGAGCTGTTTTTT. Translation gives CASSNSGPNTGELFF.

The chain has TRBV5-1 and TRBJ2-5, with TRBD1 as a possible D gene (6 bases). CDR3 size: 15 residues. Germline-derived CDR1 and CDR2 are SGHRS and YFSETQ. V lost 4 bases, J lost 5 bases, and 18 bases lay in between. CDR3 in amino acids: CASSPHGQYIETQYF. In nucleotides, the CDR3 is TGCGCCAGCAGCCCCCACGGACAGTATATTGAGACCCAGTACTTC. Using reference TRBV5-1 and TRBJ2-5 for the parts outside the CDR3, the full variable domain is KAGVTQTPRYLIKTRGQQVTLSCSPISGHRSVSWYQQTPGQGLQFLFEYFSETQRNKGNFPGRFSGRQFSNSRSEMNVSTLELGDSALYLCASSPHGQYIETQYFGPGTRLLVL.

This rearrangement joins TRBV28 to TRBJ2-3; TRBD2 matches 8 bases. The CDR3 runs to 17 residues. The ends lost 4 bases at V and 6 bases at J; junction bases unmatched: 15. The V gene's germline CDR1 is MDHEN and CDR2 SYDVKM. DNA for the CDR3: TGTGCCAGCAGTTATTGCGGACTAGCTAGTTTCGCGGATACGCAGTATTTT. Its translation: CASSYCGLASFADTQYF.

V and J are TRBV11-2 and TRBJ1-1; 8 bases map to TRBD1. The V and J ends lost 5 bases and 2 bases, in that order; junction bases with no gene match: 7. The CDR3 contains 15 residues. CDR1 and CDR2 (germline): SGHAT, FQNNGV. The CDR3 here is CASSLPTGENTEAFF. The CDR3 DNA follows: TGTGCCAGCAGCCTCCCGACAGGGGAAAACACTGAAGCTTTCTTT.

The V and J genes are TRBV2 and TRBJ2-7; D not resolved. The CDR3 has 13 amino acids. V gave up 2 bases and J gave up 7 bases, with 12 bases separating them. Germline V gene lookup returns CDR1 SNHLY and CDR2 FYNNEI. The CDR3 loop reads CASSENFLLEQYF. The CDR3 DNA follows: TGTGCCAGCAGTGAAAACTTCCTTCTGGAGCAGTACTTC.

The DNA for the CDR3 is TGCGCCAGCAGCCAGGAACGAGACACCCTCTTTTTTGAGCAGTTCTTC. Translating it yields CASSQERDTLFFEQFF. The rearrangement uses TRBV4-1 and TRBJ2-1; D gene ambiguous. The CDR3 contains 16 residues. Germline V gives CDR1 MGHRA, CDR2 YSYEKL. V was trimmed by 3 bases and J by 9 bases, leaving 21 bases between them.

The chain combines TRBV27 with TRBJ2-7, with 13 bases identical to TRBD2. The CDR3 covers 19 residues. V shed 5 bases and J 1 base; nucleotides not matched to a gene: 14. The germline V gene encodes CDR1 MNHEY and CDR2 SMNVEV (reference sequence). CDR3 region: CASSPSPGTSGTPSYEQYF. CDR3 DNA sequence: TGTGCCAGCAGTCCCTCCCCCGGGACTAGCGGGACCCCATCCTACGAGCAGTACTTC.

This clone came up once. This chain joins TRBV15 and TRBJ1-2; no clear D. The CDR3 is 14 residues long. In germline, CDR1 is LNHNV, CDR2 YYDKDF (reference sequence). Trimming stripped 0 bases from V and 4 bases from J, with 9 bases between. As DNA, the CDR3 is TGTGCCACCAGCAGAGATAGCTCCAGCTATGGCTACACCTTC. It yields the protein CATSRDSSSYGYTF.